The clone carrying this T cell receptor beta chain showed up just a few times. Preparation of the TCRbeta library used unique molecular identifiers. One entry per CDR3 protein, called by TCRdb with MiXCR from the PCR reads. The profile shows hundreds of thousands of distinct CDR3 sequences, around 9.6% of them singletons. This entry is derived from a study of T-cell reconstitution after alpha-beta-depleted transplantation in children. Trimming took 5 bases from V and 2 from J, leaving 19 bases between them. The CDR3 length is 17 residues. Germline V gene lookup returns CDR1 SEHNR and CDR2 FQNEAQ (reference sequence).

The chain couples TRBV7-9 to TRBJ1-3; tentative D call: TRBD1 (5 bases). The source material was PBMCs from the stem cell graft donor, sampled from the stem cell graft. This TCR was recovered from a human donor who donated a stem cell graft to a child with acute lymphoblastic leukemia. The CDR3 region has the DNA TGTGCCAGCAGCAGCGAACGACGAAGGGGCCCTGGAAACACCATATATTTT. Protein: CASSSERRRGPGNTIYF.